Below, one TCR beta chain is given with its context. Its target is unknown. The data originate from a study of tumor-infiltrating lymphocytes in primary liver carcinoma. Overall study: Each sample had roughly 3.65 to 8 million productive TCRbeta reads regardless of tissue type. Study findings and constraints: Because of bulk unsorted sampling, CD4+ and CD8+ repertoires were not subjected to comparison. Paired tumor-adjacent and tumor-blood samples overlapped less than tumor region pairs did.

Germline CDR1 reads SGHAT; CDR2 reads FQDESV (reference sequence). The length of the CDR3 is 16 residues. The V end lost 6 bases, the J end lost 7 bases, and 25 bases lay between the germline ends. Making TCR beta cDNA involved around 540 ng total RNA and a constant-region primer. Amplification in three nested multiplex PCR rounds with slightly modified ARM-PCR gave rise to TCR beta libraries. TRBV1-TRBV30 forward primers paired with a C-beta reverse primer drove the first two PCR rounds, approximately 11 cycles each. TCRdb recomputed calls from the multiplex PCR reads with MiXCR, one row per CDR3 protein. The repertoire includes about 310,000 distinct CDR3 sequences, roughly two thirds of them detected once, and roughly 9% sits in the top ten. Researchers drew blood RNA from unsorted whole blood and extracted germline DNA as well.

This rearrangement joins TRBV11-1 to TRBJ2-7; D is perhaps TRBD2 (5 bases). Specimen: peripheral blood. The receptor's source is a man aged 40-49 years with primary liver carcinoma and hepatitis B virus infection. Written as DNA, the CDR3 is TGTGCCAGCAGACCTCATGGCGGGCTGCGAAGGGATGAGCAGTACTTC. This translates into CASRPHGGLRRDEQYF.